These 30 T cell receptor beta chains share one sample of origin, sequenced in a study of breast tumors, draining lymph nodes, adjacent tissues. One entry per CDR3 protein, called by TCRdb with MiXCR from the multiplex PCR reads. The repertoire holds 150,000 to 200,000 distinct CDR3 sequences, with 33% as singletons. The lymph nodes were axillary draining lymph nodes from breast cancer patients. The source material was axillary lymph node tissue. The receptors derive from a female donor with breast cancer. Some clones in this sample may be carry-over from other donors' samples.

This clonotype was observed at least ten times. CDR3 in amino acids: CASTRWEVGYGYTF. CDR3 nucleotides: TGTGCCAGCACCCGGTGGGAAGTTGGCTATGGCTACACCTTC. The chain couples TRBV7-9 to TRBJ1-2; no definite D call. The CDR3 totals 14 residues. V gave up 7 bases and J gave up 4 bases, with 16 bases separating them. Looked up from germline, CDR1 is SEHNR and CDR2 is FQNEAQ (reference sequence).

This clonotype has only a few counts. This rearrangement joins TRBV9 to TRBJ1-1; D possibly corresponds to TRBD1 (5 bases). V was clipped by 3 bases and J by 6 bases, with 15 bases between them. The CDR3 loop spans 14 amino acids. Germline lookup yields CDR1 SGDLS and CDR2 YYNGEE. The CDR3 nucleotides are TGTGCCAGCAGCGACCGCGTTGGGGGACCTGAAGCTTTCTTT. Translating it yields CASSDRVGGPEAFF.

This clonotype occurred many times. The chain recombines TRBV30 with TRBJ2-3; D is uncertain. CDR1 is GTSNPN and CDR2 is SVGIG in the germline V gene (reference sequence). Trimming stripped 6 bases from V and 0 bases from J, with 13 bases between. The CDR3 is made up of 14 amino acids. In DNA, the CDR3 is TGTGCCTGCCCTTCGGACGGCAGCACAGATACGCAGTATTTT. Translated: CACPSDGSTDTQYF.

At least ten counts were recorded for this clonotype. This chain connects TRBV7-2 to TRBJ2-1; no reliable D call. The germline V and J ends were trimmed by 2 bases and 9 bases, with 20 bases remaining between them. The germline V gene has CDR1 SGHTA and CDR2 FQGNSA. CDR3 length: 16 amino acids. The CDR3 DNA reads as TGTGCCAGCAGCTTACTGAAAGGTTCCCTCAGTGGTGAGCAGTTCTTC. Protein product: CASSLLKGSLSGEQFF.

The V gene is TRBV2, the J gene TRBJ1-1; D is possibly TRBD1 (5 bases). Trimming cost V 1 base and J 2 bases, with 11 bases left between them. The V gene's germline CDR1 is SNHLY and CDR2 FYNNEI. The CDR3 length is 15 residues. CDR3: CASSEGTSANTEAFF. CDR3 sequence (DNA): TGTGCCAGCAGTGAAGGGACATCGGCTAACACTGAAGCTTTCTTT.

There are many counts of this clonotype. V and J are TRBV24-1 and TRBJ1-2, with 8 nucleotides matching TRBD1. With 5 bases clipped from V and 6 bases from J, the junction kept 10 bases outside the gene matches. CDR3 length: 15 residues. CDR1 and CDR2 (germline): KGHDR, SFDVKD. CDR3 in DNA: TGTGCCACCAGTGCCCCGGACCAGGGACAGGATGGCTACACCTTC. Amino acids: CATSAPDQGQDGYTF.

This clonotype was seen many times. The chain carries TRBV19 and TRBJ2-3; D gene unclear. The V gene lost 4 bases and the J gene lost 2 bases, with 10 bases spanning the gap. The CDR3 covers 14 residues. Germline V lookup: CDR1 LNHDA, CDR2 SQIVND (reference sequence). The CDR3 is CASSRVSHTDTQYF. CDR3 coding DNA: TGTGCCAGTAGTAGAGTCAGCCACACAGATACGCAGTATTTT.

This clonotype was seen ten or more times. The CDR3 nucleotides read TGCAGCGCTGGGGCTAGCGGGGATGCTGATGAGCAGTTCTTC. Translation gives CSAGASGDADEQFF. This sequence joins TRBV29-1 and TRBJ2-1; 9 positions agree with TRBD2. This CDR3 has 14 amino acids. Germline V CDR1 and CDR2: SQVTM, ANQGSEA. After removal of 7 bases from V and 8 bases from J, the junction contained 12 bases not matched to a gene.

The DNA of the CDR3 is TGTGCCAGCAGCTCGAGGACAGGGGTGGGAGAGCAGTACTTC. Amino acid sequence: CASSSRTGVGEQYF. This chain joins TRBV6-6 and TRBJ2-7; 9 positions agree with TRBD1. This CDR3 has 14 residues. Germline V gene lookup returns CDR1 MNHNY and CDR2 SVGAGI (reference sequence). The V gene end was trimmed by 6 bases and the J gene end by 7 bases; junction bases not matched to a gene: 10.

The sample holds a few counts of this clonotype. One end of the junction fails to match germline, which may point to a read error. The rearrangement joins TRBV9 to TRBJ2-5; TRBD2 agrees at 10 bases. The V gene's germline CDR1 is SGDLS and CDR2 YYNGEE. The CDR3 runs 17 residues. The CDR3 loop reads CASSGLELAGLQATQYF. The CDR3 DNA sequence: TGTGCCAGCAGCGGTCTAGAACTAGCGGGGCTACAAGCGACCCAGTACTTC.

In this sample, this clonotype turned up many times. The chain has TRBV24-1 and TRBJ2-2; D remains ambiguous. This CDR3 is 15 amino acids long. The germline V gene has CDR1 KGHDR and CDR2 SFDVKD. Trimming cost V 3 bases and J 0 bases, with 7 bases left between them. The CDR3 bases are TGTGCCACCAGTGATGTAACGGCGAACACCGGGGAGCTGTTTTTT. Its protein product is CATSDVTANTGELFF.

This clonotype was observed at least ten times. This chain joins TRBV28 and TRBJ1-6; D is unresolved. Trimming took off 6 bases at V and 6 bases at J, with 18 bases between the two ends. The V gene's germline CDR1 is MDHEN and CDR2 SYDVKM. The CDR3 has 16 amino acids. CDR3 in DNA: TGTGCCAGCAGCCAATATCAAACAGTGACTAATTCACCCCTCCACTTT. As protein: CASSQYQTVTNSPLHF.

This clonotype appeared a few times. Being one base from a much bigger clone, this may be a read error. CDR3 coding DNA: TGTGCCAGCAGCCAAAGTGTCGGGATTGGAGAGACCCCGTACTTC. It is translated as CASSQSVGIGETPYF. This chain uses TRBV14 with TRBJ2-5; TRBD2 might be the D (5 bases). Germline V gives CDR1 SGHDN, CDR2 FVKESK. This CDR3 contains 15 residues.

This clonotype was counted ten times or more. The chain is built from TRBV11-2 and TRBJ2-1, with unresolved D. V was cut by 1 base and J by 2 bases, with 9 bases left in between. CDR1 is SGHAT and CDR2 is FQNNGV in the germline V gene. The CDR3 sequence is 15 residues long. Here the CDR3 reads CASSLVRGAYNEQFF. The CDR3 DNA reads as TGTGCCAGCAGCTTAGTACGCGGCGCCTACAATGAGCAGTTCTTC. Full variable domain (missing parts from reference TRBV11-2 and TRBJ2-1): EAGVAQSPRYKIIEKRQSVAFWCNPISGHATLYWYQQILGQGPKLLIQFQNNGVVDDSQLPKDRFSAERLKGVDSTLKIQPAKLEDSAVYLCASSLVRGAYNEQFFGPGTRLTVL.

Ten or more counts support this clonotype. This chain uses TRBV20-1 with TRBJ2-1; D is undetermined. This CDR3 is built from 9 residues. V was trimmed by 5 bases and J by 13 bases, leaving 9 bases between them. Germline V gene lookup returns CDR1 DFQATT and CDR2 SNEGSKA (reference sequence). The CDR3 region has the DNA TGCAGTGCTCACGGGCTTCAGTTCTTC. Translation gives CSAHGLQFF.

This clonotype was observed once. The J gene is TRBJ2-6, the V gene TRBV5-5; perhaps TRBD2 as D (6 bases). CDR1 is SGHKS, CDR2 YYEKEE, per germline (reference sequence). There are 17 residues in the CDR3. V was trimmed by 2 bases and J by 4 bases, leaving 16 bases between them. The CDR3 DNA reads TGTGCCAGCAGCTTAGAGGGTGGAACTAGCGGGGCCAACGTCCTGACTTTC. It yields the protein CASSLEGGTSGANVLTF.

The CDR3 protein is CSALRGRAFF. The CDR3 DNA is TGCAGTGCGCTCAGGGGTCGTGCTTTCTTT. The chain carries TRBV20-1 and TRBJ1-1, with D maybe TRBD1 (6 bases). The CDR3 has 10 residues. The V gene lost 6 bases and the J gene lost 11 bases, with 13 bases spanning the gap. CDR1 and CDR2 (germline): DFQATT, SNEGSKA (reference sequence).

There are many counts of this clonotype. The V call is TRBV9, the J call TRBJ2-5, with D possibly matching TRBD1 (6 bases). The germline V gene encodes CDR1 SGDLS and CDR2 YYNGEE. The CDR3 sequence is 13 residues long. Trimming stripped 5 bases from V and 1 base from J, with 9 bases between. The CDR3 bases are TGTGCCAGCAGAGGACAGAGCCAAGAGACCCAGTACTTC. Translating gives CASRGQSQETQYF.

In this sample, this clonotype turned up a few times. A much larger clone differs from this one at a single base, so this may be a read error. The rearrangement joins TRBV5-1 to TRBJ2-7; 8 bases align to TRBD1. The CDR3 is made up of 13 amino acids. V shed 9 bases and J 10 bases; nucleotides not matched to a gene: 15. Germline lookup yields CDR1 SGHRS and CDR2 YFSETQ. The CDR3 sequence: CATSGTGEADQYF. CDR3 DNA sequence: TGCGCCACCTCCGGGACAGGTGAAGCCGACCAGTACTTC.

This clonotype was detected many times. This rearrangement joins TRBV11-2 to TRBJ2-7, with D unclear. The germline V gene encodes CDR1 SGHAT and CDR2 FQNNGV. The length of the CDR3 is 15 residues. Trimming took 0 bases from V and 6 from J, leaving 15 bases between them. CDR3 DNA sequence: TGTGCCAGCAGCTTAGACCCCTCCCTGGGCTCCGAGCAGTACTTC. This gives the protein CASSLDPSLGSEQYF.

Comments on this clonotype: This clone may be a read error of a much larger clone one base away. The conserved closing phenylalanine or tryptophan is absent in this CDR3, likely reflecting a read error. The DNA is omitted, as the CDR3 cannot be located on it reliably, and the CDR3 follows TCRdb's listing. This chain joins TRBV3-2 and TRBJ2-3. TRBV3-2 corresponds to a pseudogene. Both ends counted, the CDR3 spans 15 residues. This CDR3 reads CASSQDLGPPDTQYL.

This clonotype was detected once. This may come from a read error, since a much larger clone is one base off. The chain combines TRBV7-2 with TRBJ2-5, with 7 positions matching TRBD2. Germline-derived CDR1 and CDR2 are SGHTA and FQGNSA. V lost 5 bases to trimming and J lost 9 bases; unmatched junction nucleotides: 21. The CDR3 consists of 17 residues. The CDR3 DNA reads as TGTGCCAGCAGCCCAAGGCGGCTAACGGGAGGTTTGGAGCCCCAGTACTTC. Translation gives CASSPRRLTGGLEPQYF.

This clonotype has a count of ten or more. The rearrangement uses TRBV7-9 and TRBJ2-3; 7 bases line up with TRBD1. From germline, CDR1 is SEHNR and CDR2 FQNEAQ (reference sequence). The V segment lost 5 bases and the J segment 0 bases; nucleotides outside the gene matches: 5. The CDR3 has 15 amino acids. The CDR3 is CASSLQGVSTDTQYF. CDR3 DNA: TGTGCCAGCAGCCTCCAGGGGGTAAGCACAGATACGCAGTATTTT.

Turning to this clonotype: A read error is possible here, since a much larger clone lies one base away. The chain recombines TRBV7-2 with TRBJ2-3; no reliable D call. The DNA end is a closer match to TRBJ1-5, so the J assignment may be wrong. The length of the CDR3 is 17 residues. Germline values: CDR1 SGHTA, CDR2 FQGNSA. CDR3 sequence: CASSSKTSGSGLDPQHF. DNA for the CDR3: TGTGCCAGCAGCTCGAAGACTAGCGGGAGTGGTTTGGATCCGCAGCATTTT.

This clonotype was observed at least ten times. The chain uses TRBV12-3 or TRBV12-4 and TRBJ2-2; D is unclear. The CDR3 length is 12 residues. Trimming took off 3 bases at V and 7 bases at J, with 6 bases between the two ends. DNA for the CDR3: TGTGCCAGCAGTTTCTTCGTCGGGGAGCTGTTTTTT. Its translation: CASSFFVGELFF.

With respect to this clonotype: A junction end diverges from the germline sequence, so it may reflect a read error. CDR3 loop: CAIAPGGRNPPDTQYF. The CDR3 bases are TGTGCCATCGCGCCGGGCGGGAGGAACCCCCCAGACACGCAGTATTTT. The chain uses TRBV24-1 and TRBJ2-3; 8 bases agree with TRBD2. Germline V gene sequence: CDR1 KGHDR, CDR2 SFDVKD. This CDR3 has 16 amino acids.

This clonotype was found many times. The chain joins TRBV7-9 to TRBJ1-6; 10 nucleotides align to TRBD1. The length of the CDR3 is 16 residues. From germline, CDR1 is SEHNR and CDR2 FQNEAQ (reference sequence). Unmatched junction bases numbered 2, after V lost 3 bases and J lost 3 bases. CDR3 amino acids: CASSLGQGFYNSPLHF. In DNA form, the CDR3 reads TGTGCCAGCAGCTTGGGACAGGGGTTCTATAATTCACCCCTCCACTTT.

This clonotype was detected many times. The gene calls are TRBV20-1 and TRBJ1-2; D is possibly TRBD1 (5 bases). Germline CDR1 DFQATT, CDR2 SNEGSKA (reference sequence). Trimming took off 6 bases at V and 6 bases at J, with 14 bases between the two ends. The CDR3 totals 12 residues. CDR3 DNA sequence: TGCAGTGCCCCGGGGCTCTCGGATGGCTACACCTTC. It yields the protein CSAPGLSDGYTF.

This clonotype was seen at least ten times. This chain uses TRBV11-2 with TRBJ2-3, with TRBD2 matching 7 bases. The CDR3 contains 12 residues. The germline CDR1 and CDR2 sequences are SGHAT and FQNNGV. With V trimmed by 7 bases and J by 6 bases, 4 bases remained unmatched. The CDR3: CASTLGGDTQYF. Here the CDR3 DNA reads TGTGCCAGCACCCTGGGAGGGGATACGCAGTATTTT. Filled out from reference TRBV11-2 and TRBJ2-3, the complete variable domain reads EAGVAQSPRYKIIEKRQSVAFWCNPISGHATLYWYQQILGQGPKLLIQFQNNGVVDDSQLPKDRFSAERLKGVDSTLKIQPAKLEDSAVYLCASTLGGDTQYFGPGTRLTVL.

This clonotype occurred many times. The CDR3 DNA follows: TGCAGCGTTGGGGATAACTATGGCTACACCTTC. Translation gives CSVGDNYGYTF. The V call is TRBV29-1, the J call TRBJ1-2; no clear D. The V end was cut by 4 bases, the J end by 1 base, with 4 bases between. Germline V gene sequence: CDR1 SQVTM, CDR2 ANQGSEA. This CDR3 is built from 11 residues.